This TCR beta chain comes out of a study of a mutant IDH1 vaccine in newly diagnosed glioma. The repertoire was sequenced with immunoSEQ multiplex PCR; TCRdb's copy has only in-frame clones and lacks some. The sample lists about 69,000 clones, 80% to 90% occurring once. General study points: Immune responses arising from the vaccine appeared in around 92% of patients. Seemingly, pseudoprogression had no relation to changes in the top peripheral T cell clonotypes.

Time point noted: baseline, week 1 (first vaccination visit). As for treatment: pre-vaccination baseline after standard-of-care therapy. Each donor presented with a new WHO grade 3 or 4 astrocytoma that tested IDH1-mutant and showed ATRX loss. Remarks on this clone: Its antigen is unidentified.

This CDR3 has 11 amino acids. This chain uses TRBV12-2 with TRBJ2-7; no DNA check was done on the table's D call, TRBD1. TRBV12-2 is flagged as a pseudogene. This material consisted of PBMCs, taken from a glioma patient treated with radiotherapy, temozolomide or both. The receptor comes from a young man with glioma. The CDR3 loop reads CASRFRQAGYF. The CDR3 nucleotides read TGTGCAAGTCGCTTCAGACAGGCCGGGTACTTC.